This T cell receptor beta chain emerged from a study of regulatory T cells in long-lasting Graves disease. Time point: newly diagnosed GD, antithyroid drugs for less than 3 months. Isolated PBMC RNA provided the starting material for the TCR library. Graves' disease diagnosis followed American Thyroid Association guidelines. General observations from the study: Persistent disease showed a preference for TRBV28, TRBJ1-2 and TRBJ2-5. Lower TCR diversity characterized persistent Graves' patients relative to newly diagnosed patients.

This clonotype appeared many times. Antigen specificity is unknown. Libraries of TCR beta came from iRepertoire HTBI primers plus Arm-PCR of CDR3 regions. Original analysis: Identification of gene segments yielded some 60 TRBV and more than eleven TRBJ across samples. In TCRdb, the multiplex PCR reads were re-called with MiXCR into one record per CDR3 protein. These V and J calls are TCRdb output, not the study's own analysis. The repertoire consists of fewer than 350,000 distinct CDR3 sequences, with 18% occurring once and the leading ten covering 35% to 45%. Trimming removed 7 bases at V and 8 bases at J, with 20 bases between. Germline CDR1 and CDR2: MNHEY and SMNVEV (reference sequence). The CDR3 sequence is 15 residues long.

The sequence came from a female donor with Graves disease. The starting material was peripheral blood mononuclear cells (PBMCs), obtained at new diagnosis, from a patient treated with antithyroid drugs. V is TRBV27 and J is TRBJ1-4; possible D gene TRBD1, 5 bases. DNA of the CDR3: TGTGCCAGCACCTCGGGGGTGAGAGGGGACGAAAAACTGTTTTTT. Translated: CASTSGVRGDEKLFF.